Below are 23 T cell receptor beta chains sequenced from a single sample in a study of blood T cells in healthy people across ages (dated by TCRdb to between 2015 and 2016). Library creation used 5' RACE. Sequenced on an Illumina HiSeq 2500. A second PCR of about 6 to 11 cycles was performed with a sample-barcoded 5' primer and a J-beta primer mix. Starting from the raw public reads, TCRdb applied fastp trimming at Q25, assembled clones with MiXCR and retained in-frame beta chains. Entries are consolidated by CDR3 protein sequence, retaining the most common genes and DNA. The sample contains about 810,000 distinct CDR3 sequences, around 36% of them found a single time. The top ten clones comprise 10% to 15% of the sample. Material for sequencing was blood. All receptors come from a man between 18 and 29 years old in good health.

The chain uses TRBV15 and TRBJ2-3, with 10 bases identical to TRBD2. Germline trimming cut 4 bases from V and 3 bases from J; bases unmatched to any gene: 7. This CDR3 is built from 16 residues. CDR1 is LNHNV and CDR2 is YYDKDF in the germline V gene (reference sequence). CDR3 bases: TGTGCCACCAGCACCGGACTAGCGGAAACTACAGATACGCAGTATTTT. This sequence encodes CATSTGLAETTDTQYF.

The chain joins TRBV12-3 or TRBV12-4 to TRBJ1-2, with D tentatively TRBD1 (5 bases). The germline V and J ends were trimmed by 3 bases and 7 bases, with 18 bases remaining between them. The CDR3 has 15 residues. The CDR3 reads CASSFGSGSRRGYTF. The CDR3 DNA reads TGTGCCAGCAGTTTTGGGTCAGGGTCGAGGCGTGGCTACACCTTC.

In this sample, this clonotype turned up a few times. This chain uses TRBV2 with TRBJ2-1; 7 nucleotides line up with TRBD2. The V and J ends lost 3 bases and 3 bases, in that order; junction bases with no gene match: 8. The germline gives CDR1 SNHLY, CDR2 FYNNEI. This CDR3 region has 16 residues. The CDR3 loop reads CASSDGRGSNYNEQFF. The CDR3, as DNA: TGTGCCAGCAGTGATGGGAGGGGCTCCAACTACAATGAGCAGTTCTTC.

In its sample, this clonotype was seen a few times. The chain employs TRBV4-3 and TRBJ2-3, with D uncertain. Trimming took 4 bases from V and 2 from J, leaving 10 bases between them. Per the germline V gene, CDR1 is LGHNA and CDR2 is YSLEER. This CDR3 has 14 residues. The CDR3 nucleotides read TGCGCCAGCAGCCCCCGGGCCCACACAGATACGCAGTATTTT. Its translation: CASSPRAHTDTQYF.

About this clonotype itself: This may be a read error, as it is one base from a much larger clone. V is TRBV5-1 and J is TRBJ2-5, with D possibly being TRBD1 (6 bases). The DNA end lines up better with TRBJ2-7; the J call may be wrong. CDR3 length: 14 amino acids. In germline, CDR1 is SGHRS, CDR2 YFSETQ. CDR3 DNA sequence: TGCGCCAGCAGCCCAGGACAGAGGTTGTACGAGCAGTACTTC. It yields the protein CASSPGQRLYEQYF.

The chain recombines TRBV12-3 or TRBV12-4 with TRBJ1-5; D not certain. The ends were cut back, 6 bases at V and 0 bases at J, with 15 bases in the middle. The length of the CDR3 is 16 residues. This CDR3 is CASSPEAIPSNQPQHF. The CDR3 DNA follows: TGTGCCAGCAGCCCCGAAGCCATCCCTAGCAATCAGCCCCAGCATTTT.

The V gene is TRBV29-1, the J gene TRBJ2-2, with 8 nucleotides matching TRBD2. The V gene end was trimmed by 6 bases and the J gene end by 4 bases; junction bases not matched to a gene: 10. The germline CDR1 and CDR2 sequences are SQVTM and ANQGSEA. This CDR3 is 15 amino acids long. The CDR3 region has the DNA TGCAGCGTCGCGACACGGGAGGGGGGCACCGGGGAGCTGTTTTTT. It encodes CSVATREGGTGELFF.

CDR3 protein: CASSWGQGALMNTEAFF. DNA for the CDR3: TGCGCCAGCAGCTGGGGACAGGGGGCCCTTATGAACACTGAAGCTTTCTTT. The chain recombines TRBV5-1 with TRBJ1-1, with 12 bases identical to TRBD1. Germline assignment: CDR1 SGHRS and CDR2 YFSETQ. V was pared by 3 bases and J by 0 bases, with 6 bases of the junction left unmatched. The CDR3 sequence is 17 residues long.

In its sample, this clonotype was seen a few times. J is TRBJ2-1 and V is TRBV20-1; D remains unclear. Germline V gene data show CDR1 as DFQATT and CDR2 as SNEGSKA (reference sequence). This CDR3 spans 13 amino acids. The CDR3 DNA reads TGCAGCGTGGGCACCGACTCCTACAATGAGCAGTTCTTC. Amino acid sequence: CSVGTDSYNEQFF.

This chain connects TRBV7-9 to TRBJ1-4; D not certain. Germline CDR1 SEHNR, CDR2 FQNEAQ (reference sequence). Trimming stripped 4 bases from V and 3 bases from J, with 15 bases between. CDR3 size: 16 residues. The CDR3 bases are TGTGCCAGCAGCTCGCAAGACATGGAGGCTAATGAAAAACTGTTTTTT. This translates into CASSSQDMEANEKLFF.

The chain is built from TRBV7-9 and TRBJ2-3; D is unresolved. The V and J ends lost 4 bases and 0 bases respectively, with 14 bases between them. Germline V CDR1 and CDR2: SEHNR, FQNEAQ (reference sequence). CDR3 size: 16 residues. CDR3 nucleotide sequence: TGTGCCAGCAGCTCGTTTCTCGTCGGGAGCACAGATACGCAGTATTTT. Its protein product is CASSSFLVGSTDTQYF. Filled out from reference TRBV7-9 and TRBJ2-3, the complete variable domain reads DTGVSQNPRHKITKRGQNVTFRCDPISEHNRLYWYRQTLGQGPEFLTYFQNEAQLEKSRLLSDRFSAERPKGSFSTLEIQRTEQGDSAMYLCASSSFLVGSTDTQYFGPGTRLTVL.

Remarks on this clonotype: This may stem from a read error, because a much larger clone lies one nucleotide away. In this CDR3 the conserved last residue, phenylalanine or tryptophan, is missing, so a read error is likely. The CDR3 DNA reads as TGTGCCAGCAGTTTGCGGGGGGTGATCTCCTACGAGCAGTACTTG. It is translated as CASSLRGVISYEQYL. V and J are TRBV27 and TRBJ2-7; the match to TRBD2 covers 8 bases. Germline trimming cut 3 bases from V and 0 bases from J; bases unmatched to any gene: 4. CDR3 length equals 15 residues. CDR1 is MNHEY, CDR2 SMNVEV, per germline (reference sequence).

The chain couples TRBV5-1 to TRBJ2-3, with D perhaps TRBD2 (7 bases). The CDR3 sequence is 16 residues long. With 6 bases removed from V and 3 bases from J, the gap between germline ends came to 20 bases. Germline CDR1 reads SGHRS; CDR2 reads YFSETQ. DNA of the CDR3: TGCGCCAGCACCCCGAGGTGGGGGGGCGCGACAGATACGCAGTATTTT. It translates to CASTPRWGGATDTQYF.

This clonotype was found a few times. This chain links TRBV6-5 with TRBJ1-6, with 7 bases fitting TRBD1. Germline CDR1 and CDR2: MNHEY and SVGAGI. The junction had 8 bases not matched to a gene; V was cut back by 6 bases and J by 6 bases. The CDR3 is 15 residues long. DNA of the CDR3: TGTGCCAGCAGGGCCCCGGGACAGAGTAATTCACCCCTCCACTTT. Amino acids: CASRAPGQSNSPLHF.

The chain's CDR3 is CASSAPEVSMNTEAFF. As DNA, the CDR3 is TGTGCCAGCAGTGCCCCGGAGGTGTCAATGAACACTGAAGCTTTCTTT. V is TRBV7-2 and J is TRBJ1-1; D unclear. V dropped 6 bases and J dropped 0 bases, with 17 bases sitting between them. This CDR3 is built from 16 residues. Germline CDR1 reads SGHTA; CDR2 reads FQGNSA.

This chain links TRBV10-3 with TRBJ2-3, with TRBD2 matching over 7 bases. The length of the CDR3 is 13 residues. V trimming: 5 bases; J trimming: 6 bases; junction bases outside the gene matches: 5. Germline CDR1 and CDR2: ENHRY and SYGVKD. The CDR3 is CAISRTSGDTQYF. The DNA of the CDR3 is TGTGCCATCAGTAGGACTAGTGGGGATACGCAGTATTTT.

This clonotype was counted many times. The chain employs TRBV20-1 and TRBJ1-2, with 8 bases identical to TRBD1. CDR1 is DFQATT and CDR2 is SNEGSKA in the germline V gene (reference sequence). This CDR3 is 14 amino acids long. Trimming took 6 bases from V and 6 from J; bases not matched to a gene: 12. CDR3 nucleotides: TGCAGTGCCGGAGGTGGGGACAGGAAAGATGGCTACACCTTC. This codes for CSAGGGDRKDGYTF.

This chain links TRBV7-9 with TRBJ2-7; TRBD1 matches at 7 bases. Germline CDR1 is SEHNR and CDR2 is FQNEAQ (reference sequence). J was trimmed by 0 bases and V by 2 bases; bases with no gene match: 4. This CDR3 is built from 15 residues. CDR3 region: CASSLKDRSSYEQYF. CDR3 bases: TGTGCCAGCAGCTTAAAGGACAGGAGCTCCTACGAGCAGTACTTC.

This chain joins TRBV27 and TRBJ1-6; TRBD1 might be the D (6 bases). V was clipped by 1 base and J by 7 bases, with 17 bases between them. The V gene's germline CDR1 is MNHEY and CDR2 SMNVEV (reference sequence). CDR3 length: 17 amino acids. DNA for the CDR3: TGTGCCAGCAGTTTATTCGGCCAGACAACAGGGAATTCACCCCTCCACTTT. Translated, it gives CASSLFGQTTGNSPLHF.

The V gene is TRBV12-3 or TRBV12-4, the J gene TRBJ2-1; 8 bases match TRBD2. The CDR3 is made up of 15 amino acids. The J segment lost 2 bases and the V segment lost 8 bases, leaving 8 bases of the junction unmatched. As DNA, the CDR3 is TGTGCCAGCGTCCGCACTAGCGGCCCCTACAATGAGCAGTTCTTC. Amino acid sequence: CASVRTSGPYNEQFF.

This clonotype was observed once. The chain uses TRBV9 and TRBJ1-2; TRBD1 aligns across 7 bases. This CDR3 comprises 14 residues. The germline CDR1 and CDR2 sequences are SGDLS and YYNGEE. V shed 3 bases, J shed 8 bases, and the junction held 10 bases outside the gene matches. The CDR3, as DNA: TGTGCCAGCAGCGCCCGGACAGGAGATGGCGGCTACACCTTC. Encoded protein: CASSARTGDGGYTF.

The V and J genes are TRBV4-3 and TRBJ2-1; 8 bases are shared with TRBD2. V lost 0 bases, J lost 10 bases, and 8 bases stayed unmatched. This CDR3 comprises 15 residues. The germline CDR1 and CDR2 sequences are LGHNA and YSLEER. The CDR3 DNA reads TGCGCCAGCAGCCAAGATCTTGGTCTAGCGGGCGAGCAGTTCTTC. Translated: CASSQDLGLAGEQFF.

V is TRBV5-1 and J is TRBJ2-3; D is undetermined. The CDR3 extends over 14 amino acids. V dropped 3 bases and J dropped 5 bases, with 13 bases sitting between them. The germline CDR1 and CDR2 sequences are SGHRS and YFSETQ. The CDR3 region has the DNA TGCGCCAGCAGCTCGAGGTCGGATCGAGATACGCAGTATTTT. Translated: CASSSRSDRDTQYF.